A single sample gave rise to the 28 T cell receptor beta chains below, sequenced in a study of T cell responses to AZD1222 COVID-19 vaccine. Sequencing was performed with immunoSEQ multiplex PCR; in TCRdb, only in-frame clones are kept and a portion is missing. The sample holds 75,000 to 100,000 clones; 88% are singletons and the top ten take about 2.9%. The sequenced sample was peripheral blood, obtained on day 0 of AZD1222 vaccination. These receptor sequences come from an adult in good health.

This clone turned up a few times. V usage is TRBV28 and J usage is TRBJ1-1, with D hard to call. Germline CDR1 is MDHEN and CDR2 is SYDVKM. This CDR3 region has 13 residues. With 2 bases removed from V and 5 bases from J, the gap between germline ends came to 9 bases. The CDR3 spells CASSLRVLTEAFF. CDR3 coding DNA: TGTGCCAGCAGTTTAAGGGTGTTGACTGAAGCTTTCTTT.

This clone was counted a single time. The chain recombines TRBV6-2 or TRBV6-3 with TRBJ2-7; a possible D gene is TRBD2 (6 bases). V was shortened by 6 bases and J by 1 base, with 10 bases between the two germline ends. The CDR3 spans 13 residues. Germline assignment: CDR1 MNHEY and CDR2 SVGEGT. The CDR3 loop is CASSRSGSYEQYF. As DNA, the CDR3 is TGTGCCAGCAGCCGGAGCGGGTCCTACGAGCAGTACTTC.

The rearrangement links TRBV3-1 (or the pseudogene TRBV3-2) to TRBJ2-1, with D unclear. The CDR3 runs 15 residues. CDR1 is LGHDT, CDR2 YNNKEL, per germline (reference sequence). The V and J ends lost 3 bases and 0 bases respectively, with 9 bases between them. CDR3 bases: TGTGCCAGCAGCCAGACAAGCAGCTCCTACAATGAGCAGTTCTTC. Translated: CASSQTSSSYNEQFF.

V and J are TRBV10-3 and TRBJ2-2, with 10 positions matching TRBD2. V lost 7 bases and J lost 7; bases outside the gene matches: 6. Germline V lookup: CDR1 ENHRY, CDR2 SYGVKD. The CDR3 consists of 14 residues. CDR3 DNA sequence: TGTGCCATCAAAACTAGCGGGAATAGCGGGGAGCTGTTTTTT. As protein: CAIKTSGNSGELFF.

The CDR3 region is CASTRDGVGTEAFF. Here the CDR3 DNA reads TGTGCCAGCACCAGAGACGGGGTAGGGACTGAAGCTTTCTTT. The chain carries TRBV27 and TRBJ1-1; D gene unclear. The germline V gene has CDR1 MNHEY and CDR2 SMNVEV (reference sequence). The CDR3 sequence is 14 residues long. The germline V and J ends were trimmed by 7 bases and 5 bases, with 17 bases remaining between them.

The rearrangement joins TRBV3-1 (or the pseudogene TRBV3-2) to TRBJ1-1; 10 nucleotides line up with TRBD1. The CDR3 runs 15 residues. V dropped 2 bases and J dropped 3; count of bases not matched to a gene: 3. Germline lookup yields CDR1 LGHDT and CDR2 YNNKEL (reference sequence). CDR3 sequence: CASSQPDRGDTEAFF. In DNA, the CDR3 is TGTGCCAGCAGCCAACCGGACAGGGGGGACACTGAAGCTTTCTTT.

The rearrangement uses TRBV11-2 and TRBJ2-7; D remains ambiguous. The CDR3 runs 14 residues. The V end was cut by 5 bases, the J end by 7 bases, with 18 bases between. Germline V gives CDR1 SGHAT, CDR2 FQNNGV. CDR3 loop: CASSTPTRNGEQYF. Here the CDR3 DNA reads TGTGCCAGCAGCACACCGACAAGAAATGGAGAGCAGTACTTC.

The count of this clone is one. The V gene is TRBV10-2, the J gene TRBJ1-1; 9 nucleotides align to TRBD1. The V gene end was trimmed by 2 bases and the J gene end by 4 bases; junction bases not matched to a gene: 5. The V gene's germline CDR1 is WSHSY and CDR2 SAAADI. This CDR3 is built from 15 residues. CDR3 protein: CASSEPKTGGTEAFF. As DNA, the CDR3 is TGCGCCAGCAGTGAGCCAAAGACAGGGGGCACTGAAGCTTTCTTT.

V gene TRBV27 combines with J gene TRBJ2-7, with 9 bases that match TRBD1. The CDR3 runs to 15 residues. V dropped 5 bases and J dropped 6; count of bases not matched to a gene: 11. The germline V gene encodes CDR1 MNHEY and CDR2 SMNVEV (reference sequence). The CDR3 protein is CASSADRDRVVEQYF. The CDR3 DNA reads TGTGCCAGCAGTGCAGACCGGGACAGGGTCGTCGAGCAGTACTTC.

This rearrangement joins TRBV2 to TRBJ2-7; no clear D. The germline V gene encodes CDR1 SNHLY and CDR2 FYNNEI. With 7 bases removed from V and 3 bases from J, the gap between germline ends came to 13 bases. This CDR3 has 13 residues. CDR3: CASTLTPVYEQYF. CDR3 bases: TGTGCCAGCACCCTAACACCCGTCTACGAGCAGTACTTC.

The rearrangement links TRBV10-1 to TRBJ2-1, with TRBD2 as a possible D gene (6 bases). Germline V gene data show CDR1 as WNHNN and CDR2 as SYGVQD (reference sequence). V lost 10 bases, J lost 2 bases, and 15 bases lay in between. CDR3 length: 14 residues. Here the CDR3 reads CATLGGLTYNEQFF. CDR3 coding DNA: TGCGCCACCCTCGGGGGACTCACCTACAATGAGCAGTTCTTC.

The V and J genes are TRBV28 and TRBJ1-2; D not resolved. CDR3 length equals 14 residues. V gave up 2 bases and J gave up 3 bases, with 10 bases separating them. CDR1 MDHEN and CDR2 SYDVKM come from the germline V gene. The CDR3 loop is CASSLSPWDYGYTF. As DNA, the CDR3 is TGTGCCAGCAGTTTAAGTCCCTGGGACTATGGCTACACCTTC.

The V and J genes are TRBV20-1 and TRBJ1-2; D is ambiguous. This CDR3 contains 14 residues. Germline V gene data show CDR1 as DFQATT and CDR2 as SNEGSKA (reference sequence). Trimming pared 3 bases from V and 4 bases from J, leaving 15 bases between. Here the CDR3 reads CSASSVSTGYGYTF. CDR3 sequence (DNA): TGCAGTGCTAGTAGTGTCTCTACTGGCTATGGCTACACCTTC.

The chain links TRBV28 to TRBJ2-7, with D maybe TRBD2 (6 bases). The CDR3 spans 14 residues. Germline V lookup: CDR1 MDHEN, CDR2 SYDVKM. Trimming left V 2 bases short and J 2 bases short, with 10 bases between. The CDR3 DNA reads TGTGCCAGCAGTTTACGCGGGAACCCCTACGAGCAGTACTTC. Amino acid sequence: CASSLRGNPYEQYF.

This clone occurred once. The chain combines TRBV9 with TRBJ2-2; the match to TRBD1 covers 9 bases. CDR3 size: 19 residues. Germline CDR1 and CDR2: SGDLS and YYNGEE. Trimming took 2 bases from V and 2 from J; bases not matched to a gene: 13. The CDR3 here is CASSVAPNRDRVNTGELFF. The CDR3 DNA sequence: TGTGCCAGCAGCGTGGCACCAAACCGGGACAGGGTTAACACCGGGGAGCTGTTTTTT. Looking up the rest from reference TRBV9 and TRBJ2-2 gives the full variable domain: DSGVTQTPKHLITATGQRVTLRCSPRSGDLSVYWYQQSLDQGLQFLIQYYNGEERAKGNILERFSAQQFPDLHSELNLSSLELGDSALYFCASSVAPNRDRVNTGELFFGEGSRLTVL.

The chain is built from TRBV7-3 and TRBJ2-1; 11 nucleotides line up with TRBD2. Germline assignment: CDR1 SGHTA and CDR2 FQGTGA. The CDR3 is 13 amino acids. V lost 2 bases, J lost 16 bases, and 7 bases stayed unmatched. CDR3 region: CASSLDTSGRIFF. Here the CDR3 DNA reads TGTGCCAGCAGCTTAGATACTAGCGGGAGAATTTTCTTC.

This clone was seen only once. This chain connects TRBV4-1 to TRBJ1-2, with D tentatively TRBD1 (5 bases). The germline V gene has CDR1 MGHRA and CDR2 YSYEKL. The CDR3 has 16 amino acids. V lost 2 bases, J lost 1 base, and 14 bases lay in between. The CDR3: CASSQPGRANNYGYTF. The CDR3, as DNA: TGCGCCAGCAGCCAACCAGGGCGAGCTAATAACTATGGCTACACCTTC.

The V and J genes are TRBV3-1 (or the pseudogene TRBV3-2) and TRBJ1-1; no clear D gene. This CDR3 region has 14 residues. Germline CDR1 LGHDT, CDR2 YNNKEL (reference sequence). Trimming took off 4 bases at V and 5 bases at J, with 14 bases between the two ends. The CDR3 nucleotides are TGTGCCAGCAGCCCTCGCGGGCTGGGGACTGAAGCTTTCTTT. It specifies CASSPRGLGTEAFF.

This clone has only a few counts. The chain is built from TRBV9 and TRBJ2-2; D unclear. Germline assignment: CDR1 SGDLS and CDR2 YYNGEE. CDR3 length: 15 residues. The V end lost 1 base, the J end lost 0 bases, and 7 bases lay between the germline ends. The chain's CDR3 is CASSVRAANTGELFF. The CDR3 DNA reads TGTGCCAGCAGCGTAAGGGCCGCGAACACCGGGGAGCTGTTTTTT.

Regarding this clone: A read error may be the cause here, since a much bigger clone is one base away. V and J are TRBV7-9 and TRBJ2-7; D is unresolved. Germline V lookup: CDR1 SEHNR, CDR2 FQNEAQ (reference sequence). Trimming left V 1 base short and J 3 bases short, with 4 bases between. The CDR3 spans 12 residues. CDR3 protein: CASSLVRYEQYF. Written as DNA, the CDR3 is TGTGCCAGCAGCTTAGTGCGCTACGAGCAGTACTTC.

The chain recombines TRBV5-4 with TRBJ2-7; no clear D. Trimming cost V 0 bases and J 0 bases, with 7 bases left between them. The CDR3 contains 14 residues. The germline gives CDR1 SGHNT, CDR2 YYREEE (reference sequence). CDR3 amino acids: CASSLALGSYEQYF. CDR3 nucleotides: TGTGCCAGCAGCTTGGCTCTAGGCTCCTACGAGCAGTACTTC.

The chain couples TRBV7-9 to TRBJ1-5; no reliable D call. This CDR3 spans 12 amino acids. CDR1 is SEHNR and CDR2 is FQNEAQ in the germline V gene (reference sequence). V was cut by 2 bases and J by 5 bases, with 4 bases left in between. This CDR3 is CASSLMDQPQHF. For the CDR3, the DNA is TGTGCCAGCAGCTTAATGGATCAGCCCCAGCATTTT.

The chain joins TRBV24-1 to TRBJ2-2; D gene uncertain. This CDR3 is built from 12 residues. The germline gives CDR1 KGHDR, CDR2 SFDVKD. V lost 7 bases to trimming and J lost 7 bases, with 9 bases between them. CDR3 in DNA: TGTGCCACCAGCCAGCCCCTCGGGGAGCTGTTTTTT. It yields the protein CATSQPLGELFF.

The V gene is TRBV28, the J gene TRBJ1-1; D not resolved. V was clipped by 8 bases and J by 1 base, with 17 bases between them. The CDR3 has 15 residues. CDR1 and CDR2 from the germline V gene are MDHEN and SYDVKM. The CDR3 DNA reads TGTGCCAGCGTTGAAACGGGATCCGAGAACACTGAAGCTTTCTTT. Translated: CASVETGSENTEAFF.

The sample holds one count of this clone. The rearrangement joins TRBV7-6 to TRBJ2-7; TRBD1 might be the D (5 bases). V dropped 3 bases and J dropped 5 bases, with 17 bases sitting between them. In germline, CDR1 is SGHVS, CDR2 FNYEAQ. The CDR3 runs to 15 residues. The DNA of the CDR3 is TGTGCCAGCAGCTTGCTCCGGCAGGGAACGGACGAGCAGTACTTC. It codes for CASSLLRQGTDEQYF.

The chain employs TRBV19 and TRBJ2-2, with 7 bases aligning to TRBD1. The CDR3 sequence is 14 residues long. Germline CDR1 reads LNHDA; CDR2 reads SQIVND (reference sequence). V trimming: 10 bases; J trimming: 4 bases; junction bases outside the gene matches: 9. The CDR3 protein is CATTTGSPTGELFF. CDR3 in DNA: TGTGCCACCACGACAGGGTCTCCCACCGGGGAGCTGTTTTTT.

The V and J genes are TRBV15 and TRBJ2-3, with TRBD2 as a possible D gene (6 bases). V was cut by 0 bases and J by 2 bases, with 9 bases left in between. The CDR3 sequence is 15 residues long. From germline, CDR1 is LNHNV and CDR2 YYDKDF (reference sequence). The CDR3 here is CATSRDREPTDTQYF. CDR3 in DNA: TGTGCCACCAGCAGAGATCGGGAGCCCACAGATACGCAGTATTTT.

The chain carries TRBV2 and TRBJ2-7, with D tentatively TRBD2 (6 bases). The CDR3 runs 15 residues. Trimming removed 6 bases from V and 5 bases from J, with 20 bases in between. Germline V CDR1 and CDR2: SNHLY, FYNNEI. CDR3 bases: TGTGCCAGCAGGGGGCCCGCGGGGCGAGCGAACGAGCAGTACTTC. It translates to CASRGPAGRANEQYF. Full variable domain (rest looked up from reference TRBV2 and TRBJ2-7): EPEVTQTPSHQVTQMGQEVILRCVPISNHLYFYWYRQILGQKVEFLVSFYNNEISEKSEIFDDQFSVERPDGSNFTLKIRSTKLEDSAMYFCASRGPAGRANEQYFGPGTRLTVT.